This note documents a single TCR beta chain sequence. In the original workflow: Reference gene primer amplification in the assay estimated nucleated cell counts. Clones were sequenced by immunoSEQ multiplex PCR, and TCRdb holds only the in-frame ones, with some missing. The V and J calls and clone size were taken over from that table, and D and trimming were inferred from the DNA. The table records fewer than 150,000 clones, around four fifths of them present only once. CDR3 size: 13 residues. V dropped 7 bases and J dropped 6 bases, with 15 bases sitting between them. The sample is drawn from a study of blood T cell repertoires in COVID-19.

The chain employs TRBV12-3 or TRBV12-4 and TRBJ1-2, with D unclear. The sequencing input was peripheral blood. The sequence derives from an elderly woman with acute or convalescent COVID-19. The CDR3 loop reads CASTSGGWDGYTF. The CDR3 coding sequence is TGTGCCAGCACCAGCGGAGGTTGGGATGGCTACACCTTC.